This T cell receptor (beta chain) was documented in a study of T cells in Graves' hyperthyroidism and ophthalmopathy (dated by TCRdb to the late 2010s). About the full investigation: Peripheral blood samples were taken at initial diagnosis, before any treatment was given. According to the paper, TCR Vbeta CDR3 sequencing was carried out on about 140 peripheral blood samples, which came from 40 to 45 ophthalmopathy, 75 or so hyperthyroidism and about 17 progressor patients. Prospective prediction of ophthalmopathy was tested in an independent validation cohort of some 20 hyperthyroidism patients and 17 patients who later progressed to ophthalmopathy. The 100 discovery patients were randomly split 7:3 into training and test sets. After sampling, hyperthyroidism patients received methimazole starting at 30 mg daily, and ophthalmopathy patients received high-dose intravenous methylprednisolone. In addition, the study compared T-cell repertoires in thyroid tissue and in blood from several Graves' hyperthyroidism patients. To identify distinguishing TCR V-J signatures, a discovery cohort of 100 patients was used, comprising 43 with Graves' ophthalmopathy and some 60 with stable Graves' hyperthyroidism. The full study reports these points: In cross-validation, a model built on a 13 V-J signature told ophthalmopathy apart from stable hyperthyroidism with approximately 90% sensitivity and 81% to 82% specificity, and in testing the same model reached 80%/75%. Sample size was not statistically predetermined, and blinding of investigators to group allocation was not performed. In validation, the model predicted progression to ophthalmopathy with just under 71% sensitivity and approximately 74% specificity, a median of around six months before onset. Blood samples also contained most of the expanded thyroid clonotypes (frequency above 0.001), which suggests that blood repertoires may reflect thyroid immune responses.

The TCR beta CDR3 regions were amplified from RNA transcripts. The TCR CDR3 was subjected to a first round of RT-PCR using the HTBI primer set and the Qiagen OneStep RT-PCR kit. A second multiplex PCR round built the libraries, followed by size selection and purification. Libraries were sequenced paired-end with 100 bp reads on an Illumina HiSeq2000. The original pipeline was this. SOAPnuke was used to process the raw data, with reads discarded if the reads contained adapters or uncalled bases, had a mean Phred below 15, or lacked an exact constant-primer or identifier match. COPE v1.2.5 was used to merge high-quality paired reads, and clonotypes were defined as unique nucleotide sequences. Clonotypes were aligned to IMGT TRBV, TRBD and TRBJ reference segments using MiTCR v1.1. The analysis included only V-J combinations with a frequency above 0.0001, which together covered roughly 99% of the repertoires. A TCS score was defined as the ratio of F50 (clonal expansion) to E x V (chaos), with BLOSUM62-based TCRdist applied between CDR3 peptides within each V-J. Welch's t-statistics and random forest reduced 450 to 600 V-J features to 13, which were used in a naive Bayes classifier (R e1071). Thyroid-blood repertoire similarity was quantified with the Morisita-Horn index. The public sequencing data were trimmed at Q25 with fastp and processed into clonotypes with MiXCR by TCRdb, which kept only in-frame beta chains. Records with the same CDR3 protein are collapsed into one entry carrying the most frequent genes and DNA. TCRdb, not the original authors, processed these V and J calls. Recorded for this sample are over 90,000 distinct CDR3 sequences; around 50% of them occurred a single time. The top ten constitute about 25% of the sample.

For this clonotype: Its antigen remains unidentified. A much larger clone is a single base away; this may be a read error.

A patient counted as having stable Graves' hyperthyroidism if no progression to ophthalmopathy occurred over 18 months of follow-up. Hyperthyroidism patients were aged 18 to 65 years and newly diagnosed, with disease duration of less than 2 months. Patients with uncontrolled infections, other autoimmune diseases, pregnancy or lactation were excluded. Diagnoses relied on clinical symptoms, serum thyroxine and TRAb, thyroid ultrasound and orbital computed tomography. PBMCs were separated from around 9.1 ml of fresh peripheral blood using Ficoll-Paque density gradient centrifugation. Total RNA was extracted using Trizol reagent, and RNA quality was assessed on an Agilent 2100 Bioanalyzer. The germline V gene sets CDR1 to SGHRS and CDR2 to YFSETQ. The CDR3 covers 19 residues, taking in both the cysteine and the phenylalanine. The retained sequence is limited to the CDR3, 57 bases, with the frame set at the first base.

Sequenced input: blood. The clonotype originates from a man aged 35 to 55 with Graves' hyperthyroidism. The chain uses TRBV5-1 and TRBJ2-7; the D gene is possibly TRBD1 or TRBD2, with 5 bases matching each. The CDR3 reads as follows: CANSLGPFSAGSLSYEQYF. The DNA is TGCGCCAACAGCTTGGGACCCTTTTCTGCAGGGTCCCTCTCCTACGAGCAGTACTTC.